The 9 T cell receptor beta chains below all came from one sample that was sequenced in a study of human T cells and chemical hapten exposure. One entry per CDR3 protein, called by TCRdb with MiXCR from the RACE reads. The data hold roughly 100,000 distinct CDR3 sequences, with nearly 35% observed a single time. Described time point: patch test 3, about 24 weeks after DPC sensitization. The treatment denotes: therapeutic diphenylcyclopropenone sensitization with weekly scalp DPC. The sample consisted of whole blood, taken in connection with sensitization to the hapten diphenylcyclopropenone (DPC). The receptors come from a man aged 40-49 years with alopecia areata. Some clones in this sample may be carry-over from other donors' samples.

The chain joins TRBV10-3 to TRBJ1-5; 9 bases map to TRBD1. This CDR3 is 14 amino acids long. V lost 10 bases to trimming and J lost 3 bases; unmatched junction nucleotides: 7. Germline V gene data show CDR1 as ENHRY and CDR2 as SYGVKD. CDR3 coding DNA: TGTGCCACCGGACAGGGGAATAACAATCAGCCCCAGCATTTT. This gives the protein CATGQGNNNQPQHF.

The CDR3 sequence is CASSLPGAGYTF. CDR3 coding DNA: TGTGCCAGCAGTCTCCCGGGGGCGGGCTACACCTTC. The chain joins TRBV28 to TRBJ1-2; D may be TRBD1 (6 bases). The CDR3 is made up of 12 amino acids. From germline, CDR1 is MDHEN and CDR2 SYDVKM. V lost 5 bases and J 8 bases, leaving 12 bases between the germline ends.

The chain carries TRBV2 and TRBJ1-2, with no clear D. The CDR3 is 14 residues long. Germline lookup yields CDR1 SNHLY and CDR2 FYNNEI. Trimming left V 5 bases short and J 2 bases short, with 12 bases between. In DNA, the CDR3 is TGTGCCAGCAGTCTCGACAAGTTAAACTATGGCTACACCTTC. Protein: CASSLDKLNYGYTF.

This clonotype was detected a few times. The V gene is TRBV7-2, the J gene TRBJ2-7; D could derive from TRBD1 or TRBD2 (5 bases each). The CDR3 is made up of 14 amino acids. V gave up 0 bases and J gave up 2 bases, with 8 bases separating them. Germline CDR1 SGHTA, CDR2 FQGNSA. The CDR3 protein is CASSLAWGTYEQYV. DNA for the CDR3: TGTGCCAGCAGCTTAGCATGGGGGACCTACGAGCAGTACGTC.

The rearrangement joins TRBV7-2 to TRBJ1-2; no clear D gene. The V and J ends lost 6 bases and 6 bases respectively, with 11 bases between them. CDR3 size: 12 residues. Germline V gene lookup returns CDR1 SGHTA and CDR2 FQGNSA. The CDR3 protein is CASSGYGDGYTF. In DNA, the CDR3 is TGTGCCAGCAGTGGTTATGGGGATGGCTACACCTTC.

The CDR3 here is CASSPDTGELFF. CDR3 DNA sequence: TGTGCCAGCAGCCCGGACACCGGGGAGCTGTTTTTT. The gene calls are TRBV7-6 and TRBJ2-2; the D is unclear. V was cut by 5 bases and J by 3 bases, with 4 bases left in between. Germline CDR1 is SGHVS and CDR2 is FNYEAQ. The CDR3 has 12 residues.

The rearrangement uses TRBV7-2 and TRBJ1-2, with no clear D. Trimming pared 2 bases from V and 1 base from J, leaving 5 bases between. CDR3 length: 13 amino acids. Looked up from germline, CDR1 is SGHTA and CDR2 is FQGNSA. CDR3 protein: CASSLHSNYGYTF. In nucleotides, the CDR3 is TGTGCCAGCAGCTTACACAGTAACTATGGCTACACCTTC.

The chain recombines TRBV28 with TRBJ2-1; the match to TRBD2 covers 13 bases. This CDR3 spans 14 amino acids. Per germline, CDR1 MDHEN and CDR2 SYDVKM. The V gene end was trimmed by 5 bases and the J gene end by 8 bases; junction bases not matched to a gene: 3. The CDR3 is CASSTSGRADEQFF. As DNA, the CDR3 is TGTGCCAGCAGTACTAGCGGGAGGGCAGATGAGCAGTTCTTC.

The rearrangement links TRBV10-3 to TRBJ2-3, with a possible D match to TRBD2 (5 bases). The CDR3 runs to 14 residues. V was clipped by 6 bases and J by 0 bases, with 10 bases between them. The germline CDR1 and CDR2 sequences are ENHRY and SYGVKD. The CDR3 DNA sequence: TGTGCCATCAGGGCCGAGGGTAGCACAGATACGCAGTATTTT. Translation: CAIRAEGSTDTQYF.